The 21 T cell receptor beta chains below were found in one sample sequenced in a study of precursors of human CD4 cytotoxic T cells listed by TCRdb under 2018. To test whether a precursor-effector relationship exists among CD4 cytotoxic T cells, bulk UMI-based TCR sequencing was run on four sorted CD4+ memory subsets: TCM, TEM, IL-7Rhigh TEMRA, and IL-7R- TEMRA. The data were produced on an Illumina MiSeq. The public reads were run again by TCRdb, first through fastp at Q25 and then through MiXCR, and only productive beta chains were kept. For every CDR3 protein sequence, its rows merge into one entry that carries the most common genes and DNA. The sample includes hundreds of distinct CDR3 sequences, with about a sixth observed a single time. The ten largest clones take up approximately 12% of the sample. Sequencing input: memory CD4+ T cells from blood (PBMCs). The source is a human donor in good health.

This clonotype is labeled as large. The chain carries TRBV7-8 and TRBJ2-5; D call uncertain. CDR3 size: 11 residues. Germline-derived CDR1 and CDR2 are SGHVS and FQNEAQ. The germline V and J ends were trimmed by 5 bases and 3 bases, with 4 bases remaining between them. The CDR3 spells CASSLKETQYF. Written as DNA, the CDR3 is TGTGCCAGCAGCCTCAAAGAGACCCAGTACTTC.

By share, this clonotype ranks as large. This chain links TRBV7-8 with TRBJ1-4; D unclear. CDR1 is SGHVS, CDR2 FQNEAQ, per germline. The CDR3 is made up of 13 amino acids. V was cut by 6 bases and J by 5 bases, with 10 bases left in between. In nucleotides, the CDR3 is TGTGCCAGCAGACCGGATCTAAATGAAAAACTGTTTTTT. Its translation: CASRPDLNEKLFF.

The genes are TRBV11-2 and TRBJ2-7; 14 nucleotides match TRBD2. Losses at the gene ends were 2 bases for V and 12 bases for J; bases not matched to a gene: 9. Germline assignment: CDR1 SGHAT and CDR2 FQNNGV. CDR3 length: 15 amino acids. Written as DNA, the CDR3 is TGTGCCAGCAGCTTATCCGGGACTAGCGGGGGAAAGCGGTACGTC. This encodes CASSLSGTSGGKRYV.

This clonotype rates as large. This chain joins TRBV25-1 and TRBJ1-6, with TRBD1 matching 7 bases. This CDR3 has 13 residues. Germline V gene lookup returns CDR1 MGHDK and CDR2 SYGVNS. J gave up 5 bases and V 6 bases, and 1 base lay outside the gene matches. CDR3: CASRGTDNSPLHF. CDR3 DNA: TGTGCCAGCAGGGGGACAGATAATTCACCCCTCCACTTT.

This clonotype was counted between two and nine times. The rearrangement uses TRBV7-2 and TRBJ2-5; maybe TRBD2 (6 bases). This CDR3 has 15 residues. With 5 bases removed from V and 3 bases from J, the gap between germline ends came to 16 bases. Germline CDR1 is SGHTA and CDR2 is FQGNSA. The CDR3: CASSRGLSGEETQYF. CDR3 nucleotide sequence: TGTGCCAGCAGCCGCGGACTTAGCGGAGAAGAGACCCAGTACTTC.

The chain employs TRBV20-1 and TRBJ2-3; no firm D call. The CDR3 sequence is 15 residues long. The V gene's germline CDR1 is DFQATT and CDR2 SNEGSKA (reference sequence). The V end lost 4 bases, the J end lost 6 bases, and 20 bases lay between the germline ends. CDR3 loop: CSANPTGQTTDTQYF. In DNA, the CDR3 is TGCAGTGCTAACCCCACGGGCCAAACAACTGATACGCAGTATTTT.

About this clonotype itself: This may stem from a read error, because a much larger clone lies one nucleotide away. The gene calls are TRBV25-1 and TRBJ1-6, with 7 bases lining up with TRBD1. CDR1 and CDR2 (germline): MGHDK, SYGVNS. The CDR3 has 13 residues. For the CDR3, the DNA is TGTGCCAGCAGGGGGACAGATAATTCACTCCTCCACTTT. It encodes CASRGTDNSLLHF.

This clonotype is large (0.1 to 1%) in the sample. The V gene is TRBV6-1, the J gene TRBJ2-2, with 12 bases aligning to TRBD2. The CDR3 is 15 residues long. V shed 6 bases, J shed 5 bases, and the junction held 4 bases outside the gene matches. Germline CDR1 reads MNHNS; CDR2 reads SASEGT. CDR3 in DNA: TGTGCCAGCAGGCTAGGGACTAGCGGGACCGGGGAGCTGTTTTTT. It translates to CASRLGTSGTGELFF.

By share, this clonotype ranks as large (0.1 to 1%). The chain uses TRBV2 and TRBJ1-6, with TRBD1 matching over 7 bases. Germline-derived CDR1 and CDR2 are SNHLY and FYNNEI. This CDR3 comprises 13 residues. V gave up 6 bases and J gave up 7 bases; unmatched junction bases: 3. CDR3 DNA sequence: TGTGCCAGCAGCCCGGGACAGAATTCACCCCTCCACTTT. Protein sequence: CASSPGQNSPLHF.

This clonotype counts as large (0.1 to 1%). The CDR3 spells CASSPGAGAELTQYF. The CDR3, as DNA: TGTGCCAGCTCACCAGGAGCGGGAGCCGAACTTACGCAGTATTTT. The rearrangement uses TRBV18 and TRBJ2-3, with 8 positions matching TRBD2. V shed 2 bases, J shed 8 bases, and the junction held 9 bases outside the gene matches. CDR1 is KGHSH and CDR2 is LQKENI in the germline V gene. The CDR3 contains 15 residues.

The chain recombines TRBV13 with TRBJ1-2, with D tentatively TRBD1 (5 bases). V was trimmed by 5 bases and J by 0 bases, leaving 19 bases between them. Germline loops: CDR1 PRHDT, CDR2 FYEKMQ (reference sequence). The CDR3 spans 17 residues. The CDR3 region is CASSARPGGESNYGYTF. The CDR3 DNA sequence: TGTGCCAGCAGCGCCCGGCCGGGGGGGGAGTCTAACTATGGCTACACCTTC. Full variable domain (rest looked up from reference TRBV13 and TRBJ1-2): AAGVIQSPRHLIKEKRETATLKCYPIPRHDTVYWYQQGPGQDPQFLISFYEKMQSDKGSIPDRFSAQQFSDYHSELNMSSLELGDSALYFCASSARPGGESNYGYTFGSGTRLTVV.

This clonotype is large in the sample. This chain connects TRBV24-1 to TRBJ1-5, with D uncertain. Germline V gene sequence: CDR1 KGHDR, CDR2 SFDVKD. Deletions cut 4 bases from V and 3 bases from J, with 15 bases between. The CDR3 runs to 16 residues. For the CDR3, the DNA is TGTGCCACCAGTGACCACAGACACGCGGACAATCAGCCCCAGCATTTT. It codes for CATSDHRHADNQPQHF.

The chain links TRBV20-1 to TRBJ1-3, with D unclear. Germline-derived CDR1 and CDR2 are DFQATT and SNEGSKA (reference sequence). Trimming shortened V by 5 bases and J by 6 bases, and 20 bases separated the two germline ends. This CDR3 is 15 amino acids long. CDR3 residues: CSAALGRVIENTIYF. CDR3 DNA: TGCAGTGCTGCCTTAGGGAGGGTCATTGAAAACACCATATATTTT.

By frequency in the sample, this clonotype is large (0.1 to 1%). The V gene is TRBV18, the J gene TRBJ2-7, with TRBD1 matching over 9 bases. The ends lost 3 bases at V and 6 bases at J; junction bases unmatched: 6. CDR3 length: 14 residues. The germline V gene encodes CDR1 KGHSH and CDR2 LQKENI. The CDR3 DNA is TGTGCCAGCTCACCGGGACAGGGTTATGGCGAGCAGTACTTC. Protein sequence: CASSPGQGYGEQYF.

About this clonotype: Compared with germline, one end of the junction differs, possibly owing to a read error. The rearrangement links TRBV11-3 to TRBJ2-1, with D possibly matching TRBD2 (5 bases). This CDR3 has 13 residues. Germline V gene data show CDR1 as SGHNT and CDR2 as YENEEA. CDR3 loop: CASSLVASNNEHF. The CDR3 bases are TGTGCCAGCAGCTTAGTAGCGAGCAACAATGAGCATTTC.

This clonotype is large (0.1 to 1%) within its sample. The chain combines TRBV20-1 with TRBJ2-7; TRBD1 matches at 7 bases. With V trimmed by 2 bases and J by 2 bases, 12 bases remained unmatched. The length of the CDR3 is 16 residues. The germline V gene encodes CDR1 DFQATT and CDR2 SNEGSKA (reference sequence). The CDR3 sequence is CSARTNRDSRTYEQYF. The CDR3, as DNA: TGCAGTGCTAGAACAAATAGGGACAGCCGTACCTACGAGCAGTACTTC.

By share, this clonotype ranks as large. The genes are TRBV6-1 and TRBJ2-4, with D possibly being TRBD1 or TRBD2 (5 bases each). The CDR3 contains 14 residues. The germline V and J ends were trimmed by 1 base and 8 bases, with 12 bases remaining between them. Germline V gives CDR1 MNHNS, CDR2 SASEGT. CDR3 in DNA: TGTGCCAGCAGTGAAGGAGGGACCCTTGACATTCAGTACTTC. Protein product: CASSEGGTLDIQYF.

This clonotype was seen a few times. DNA of the CDR3: TGTGCCAGCAGCTTTGGCAATCAGCCCCAGCATTTT. Its translation: CASSFGNQPQHF. The V gene is TRBV5-5, the J gene TRBJ1-5; D remains unclear. V gave up 2 bases and J gave up 2 bases, with 2 bases separating them. Germline V lookup: CDR1 SGHKS, CDR2 YYEKEE (reference sequence). This CDR3 spans 12 amino acids.

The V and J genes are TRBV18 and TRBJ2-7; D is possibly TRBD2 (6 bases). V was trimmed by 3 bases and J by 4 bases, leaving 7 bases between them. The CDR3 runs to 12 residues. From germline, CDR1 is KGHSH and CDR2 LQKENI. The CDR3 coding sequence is TGTGCCAGCTCACCCGGGGGTTACGAGCAGTACGTC. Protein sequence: CASSPGGYEQYV.

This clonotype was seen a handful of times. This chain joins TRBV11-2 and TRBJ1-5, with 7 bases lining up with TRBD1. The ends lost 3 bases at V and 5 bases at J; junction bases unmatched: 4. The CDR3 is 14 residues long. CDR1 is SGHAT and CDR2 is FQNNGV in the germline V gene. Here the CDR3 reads CASSFTGVDQPQHF. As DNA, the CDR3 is TGTGCCAGCAGCTTCACAGGGGTAGATCAGCCCCAGCATTTT.

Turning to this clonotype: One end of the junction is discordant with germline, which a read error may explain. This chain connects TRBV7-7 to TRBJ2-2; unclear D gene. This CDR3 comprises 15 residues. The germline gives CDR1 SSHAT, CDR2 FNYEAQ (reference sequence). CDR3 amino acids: CASSPDTANTGELFF. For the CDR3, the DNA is TGTGCTAGCAGCCCAGACACAGCGAACACCGGGGAGCTGTTTTTT.